The present T cell receptor beta chain was sequenced within a study of graft-versus-host responses after intestinal transplantation. Study background: All recipients got anti-thymocyte globulin induction, then tacrolimus and steroids for approximately three years. General observations from the study: Early after transplant, HvG declines were associated with peak levels of circulating GvH clones. Elevated graft-versus-host to host-versus-graft clonal ratios in allografts were recorded for patients with graft-donor T cell macrochimerism.

V dropped 1 base and J dropped 0 bases, with 8 bases sitting between them. This CDR3 is built from 15 residues. The germline V gene encodes CDR1 MNHEY and CDR2 SMNVEV (reference sequence). As for this clone: Its cognate antigen is unknown.

This table comes from immunoSEQ multiplex PCR, and its TCRdb copy is limited to in-frame clones, with some not included. This sample has 20,000 to 30,000 clones, with roughly 80% found just once. The sample here was PBMCs, taken 28 days after intestinal transplant. The V gene is TRBV27, the J gene TRBJ2-3; D uncertain. The origin of this receptor is a human patient who received an intestinal transplant, so some T cells may come from the graft donor. CDR3 bases: TGTGCCAGCAGTTTATTAGTTCCTAGCACAGATACGCAGTATTTT. Translation gives CASSLLVPSTDTQYF.